This TCR beta chain stems from a study of cytomegalovirus exposure and HLA in healthy donors. CDR3 size: 13 residues. Trimming took 8 bases from V and 2 from J; bases not matched to a gene: 5. This clone turned up a few times. The study ran its PCR with 60 Vbeta and 13 Jbeta primers. Here immunoSEQ multiplex PCR was the method, and the copy in TCRdb shows in-frame clones only, minus some. The table lists some 80,000 clones, approximately 62% of them singletons. The gene calls are TRBV5-3 and TRBJ2-3, with 7 nucleotides matching TRBD2. TRBV5-3 carries the ORF label, with uncertain function. The sample consisted of PBMCs. This TCR was recovered from a male donor in good health and CMV-seropositive. CDR3 in DNA: TGTGCCAGGGGGAGGGTGGACACAGATACGCAGTATTTT. This codes for CARGRVDTDTQYF.